Presented here are 14 T cell receptor beta chains from one specimen sequenced in a study of blood T cells in healthy people across ages. The use of a sample-barcoded 5' primer and a J-beta primer mix characterized a second PCR of about 7 to 12 cycles. One entry per CDR3 protein results from TCRdb running MiXCR on the 5' RACE reads. The sample includes nearly 800,000 distinct CDR3 sequences, around three fifths seen only once; the top ten take 25% to 30%. The material sequenced was blood. The origin of the receptors is a man in his forties in good health.

Here the CDR3 DNA reads TGTGCCAGCAGTTTAGCGCTAAATGAACCCCCTGAGACCCAGTACTTC. The encoded protein is CASSLALNEPPETQYF. The rearrangement links TRBV12-3 or TRBV12-4 to TRBJ2-5; no firm D call. The CDR3 consists of 16 residues. The V gene lost 0 bases and the J gene lost 5 bases, with 16 bases spanning the gap.

J is TRBJ2-3 and V is TRBV18, with D possibly being TRBD1 (6 bases). From germline, CDR1 is KGHSH and CDR2 LQKENI. The CDR3 has 16 amino acids. With 2 bases removed from V and 2 bases from J, the gap between germline ends came to 14 bases. The CDR3 DNA sequence: TGTGCCAGCTCACCATTCGGAACAGGGAACACAGATACGCAGTATTTT. It translates to CASSPFGTGNTDTQYF.

On this clonotype: One end of the junction does not line up with germline, which may come from a read error. The chain recombines TRBV27 with TRBJ2-6; possible D gene TRBD1, 6 bases. CDR1 is MNHEY and CDR2 is SMNVEV in the germline V gene (reference sequence). The CDR3 loop spans 17 amino acids. The CDR3 reads CASSHGQLISGANVPTF. The CDR3 DNA sequence: TGTGCCAGCAGTCACGGACAGCTCATCTCTGGGGCCAACGTCCCGACTTTC. Full variable domain (outside the CDR3, taken from reference TRBV27 and TRBJ2-6): EAQVTQNPRYLITVTGKKLTVTCSQNMNHEYMSWYRQDPGLGLRQIYYSMNVEVTDKGDVPEGYKVSRKEKRNFPLILESPSPNQTSLYFCASSHGQLISGANVPTFGAGSRLTVL.

The chain employs TRBV2 and TRBJ2-1; D perhaps matches TRBD1 (6 bases). With 6 bases removed from V and 9 bases from J, the gap between germline ends came to 15 bases. Germline loops: CDR1 SNHLY, CDR2 FYNNEI. This CDR3 has 13 residues. CDR3 DNA sequence: TGTGCCAGCAGAGTTTCAGGGGTTCTTGAGCAGTTCTTC. It is translated as CASRVSGVLEQFF.

This chain joins TRBV29-1 and TRBJ2-1; 7 bases are a match to TRBD2. The CDR3 is 12 amino acids. With 4 bases clipped from V and 10 bases from J, the junction kept 7 bases outside the gene matches. Germline lookup yields CDR1 SQVTM and CDR2 ANQGSEA. As DNA, the CDR3 is TGCAGCGTTGGGACTCCGGGACTAGAGCAGTTCTTC. Its protein product is CSVGTPGLEQFF.

CDR3 bases: TGTGCCAGCAGTAAACTGTACGAGCAGTACTTC. As protein: CASSKLYEQYF. This chain links TRBV6-2 or TRBV6-3 with TRBJ2-7; D gene uncertain. The V and J ends lost 5 bases and 4 bases respectively, with 6 bases between them. The CDR3 length is 11 residues. Germline assignment: CDR1 MNHEY and CDR2 SVGEGT.

This chain uses TRBV12-3 or TRBV12-4 with TRBJ1-5; D is undetermined. The CDR3 runs to 16 residues. V was cut by 4 bases and J by 0 bases, with 13 bases left in between. This CDR3 reads CASSSSSQNSNQPQHF. The CDR3 DNA sequence: TGTGCCAGCAGTTCAAGCAGCCAGAATAGCAATCAGCCCCAGCATTTT.

V and J are TRBV20-1 and TRBJ1-5; 7 nucleotides align to TRBD1. The length of the CDR3 is 13 residues. With V trimmed by 3 bases and J by 3 bases, 2 bases remained unmatched. Germline V gene sequence: CDR1 DFQATT, CDR2 SNEGSKA (reference sequence). CDR3 region: CSARTGHNQPQHF. The CDR3 coding sequence is TGCAGTGCTAGGACAGGGCACAATCAGCCCCAGCATTTT.

The CDR3 DNA reads TGTGCCACCAGAGGACGGAGTCAAGAGACCCAGTACTTC. Translation gives CATRGRSQETQYF. V is TRBV24-1 and J is TRBJ2-5, with unresolved D. Trimming removed 7 bases at V and 2 bases at J, with 10 bases between. Germline CDR1 KGHDR, CDR2 SFDVKD. This CDR3 is 13 amino acids long.

Details on this clonotype: At one end the junction does not follow the germline gene, possibly because of a read error. The V and J genes are TRBV20-1 and TRBJ1-5, with D unclear. This CDR3 is built from 8 residues. Looked up from germline, CDR1 is DFQATT and CDR2 is SNEGSKA (reference sequence). CDR3 sequence (DNA): TGTCCCAATCAGCCCCAGCATTTT. Its translation is CPNQPQHF.

The gene calls are TRBV20-1 and TRBJ2-2; TRBD2 might be the D (5 bases). This CDR3 region has 14 residues. The germline V gene encodes CDR1 DFQATT and CDR2 SNEGSKA (reference sequence). The germline V and J ends were trimmed by 0 bases and 6 bases, with 11 bases remaining between them. In DNA, the CDR3 is TGCAGTGCTAGAGATCCCGCCGGGGCCGGGGAGCTGTTTTTT. Protein sequence: CSARDPAGAGELFF.

This clonotype was detected only a few times. V and J are TRBV20-1 and TRBJ2-5; 9 positions match TRBD2. The V gene end was trimmed by 0 bases and the J gene end by 0 bases; junction bases not matched to a gene: 2. This CDR3 contains 15 residues. Germline CDR1 DFQATT, CDR2 SNEGSKA (reference sequence). The CDR3 loop reads CSARDERGDQETQYF. The CDR3 DNA sequence: TGCAGTGCTAGAGATGAGCGGGGGGACCAAGAGACCCAGTACTTC.

The chain is built from TRBV7-3 and TRBJ1-6; D is undetermined. Germline CDR1 SGHTA, CDR2 FQGTGA. Trimming pared 2 bases from V and 10 bases from J, leaving 15 bases between. The length of the CDR3 is 15 residues. The CDR3 DNA reads as TGTGCCAGCAGCTTAGAGGACGGAAGCTCATCACCCCTCCACTTT. Translating gives CASSLEDGSSSPLHF.

This chain uses TRBV7-9 with TRBJ1-1; D may be TRBD1 (5 bases). CDR1 is SEHNR, CDR2 FQNEAQ, per germline (reference sequence). Trimming left V 3 bases short and J 0 bases short, with 20 bases between. The CDR3 consists of 18 residues. CDR3 amino acids: CASSFPRTSGGMNTEAFF. CDR3 DNA sequence: TGTGCCAGCAGCTTTCCCCGGACAAGCGGGGGGATGAACACTGAAGCTTTCTTT.